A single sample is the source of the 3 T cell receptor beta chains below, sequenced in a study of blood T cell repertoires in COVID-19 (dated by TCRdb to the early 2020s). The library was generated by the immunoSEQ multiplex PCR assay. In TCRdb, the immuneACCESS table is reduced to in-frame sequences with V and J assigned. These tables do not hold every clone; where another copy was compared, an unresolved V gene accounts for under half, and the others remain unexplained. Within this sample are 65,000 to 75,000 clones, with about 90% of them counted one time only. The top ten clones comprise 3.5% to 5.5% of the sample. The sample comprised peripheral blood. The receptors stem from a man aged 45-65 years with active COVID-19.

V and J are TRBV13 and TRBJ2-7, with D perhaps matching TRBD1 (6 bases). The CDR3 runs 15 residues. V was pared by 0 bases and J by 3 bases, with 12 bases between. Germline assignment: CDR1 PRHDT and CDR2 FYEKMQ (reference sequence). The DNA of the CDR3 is TGTGCCAGCAGCTTAGGCAGGGGCCTTTACTACGAGCAGTACTTC. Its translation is CASSLGRGLYYEQYF. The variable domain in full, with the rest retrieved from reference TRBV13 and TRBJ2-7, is AAGVIQSPRHLIKEKRETATLKCYPIPRHDTVYWYQQGPGQDPQFLISFYEKMQSDKGSIPDRFSAQQFSDYHSELNMSSLELGDSALYFCASSLGRGLYYEQYFGPGTRLTVT.

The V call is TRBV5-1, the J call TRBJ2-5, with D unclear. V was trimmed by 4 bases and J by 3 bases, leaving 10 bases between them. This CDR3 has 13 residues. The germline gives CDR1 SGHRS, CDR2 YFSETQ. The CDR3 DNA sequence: TGCGCCAGCAGCACCACCCCTAAAGAGACCCAGTACTTC. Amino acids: CASSTTPKETQYF. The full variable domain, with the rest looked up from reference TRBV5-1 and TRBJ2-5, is KAGVTQTPRYLIKTRGQQVTLSCSPISGHRSVSWYQQTPGQGLQFLFEYFSETQRNKGNFPGRFSGRQFSNSRSEMNVSTLELGDSALYLCASSTTPKETQYFGPGTRLLVL.

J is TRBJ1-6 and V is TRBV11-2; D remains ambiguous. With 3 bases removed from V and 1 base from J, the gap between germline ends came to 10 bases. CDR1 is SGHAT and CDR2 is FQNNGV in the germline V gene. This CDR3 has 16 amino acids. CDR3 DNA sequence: TGTGCCAGCAGCTTCCCCCGCGAATCCTATAATTCACCCCTCCACTTT. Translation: CASSFPRESYNSPLHF.